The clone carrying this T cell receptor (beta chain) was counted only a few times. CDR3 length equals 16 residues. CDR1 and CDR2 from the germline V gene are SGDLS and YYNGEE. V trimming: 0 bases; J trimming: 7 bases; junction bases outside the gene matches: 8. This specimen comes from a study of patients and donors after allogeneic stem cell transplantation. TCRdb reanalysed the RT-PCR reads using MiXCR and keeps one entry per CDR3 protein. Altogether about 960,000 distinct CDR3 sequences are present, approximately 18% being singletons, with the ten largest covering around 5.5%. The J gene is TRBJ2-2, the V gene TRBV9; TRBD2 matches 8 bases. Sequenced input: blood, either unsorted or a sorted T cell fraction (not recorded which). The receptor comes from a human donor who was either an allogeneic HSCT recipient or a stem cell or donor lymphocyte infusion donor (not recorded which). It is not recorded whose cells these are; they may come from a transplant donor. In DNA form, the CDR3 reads TGTGCCAGCAGCGTAGCTACCGGGAGGGCCCTCGGGGAGCTGTTTTTT. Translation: CASSVATGRALGELFF.